Shown below are 3 T cell receptor beta chains from a single sample sequenced in a study of regulatory T cells in long-lasting Graves disease. Time point described: persistent/refractory GD, antithyroid drugs over 5 years with positive TRAb. Preparation of the TCR library used RNA extracted from PBMCs. Building of the TCR beta libraries involved iRepertoire HTBI primers and Arm-PCR of CDR3 regions. TCRdb used MiXCR to reprocess the multiplex PCR reads, holding one entry per CDR3 protein. In the table there are roughly 450,000 distinct CDR3 sequences, about 20% of which are singletons. The sequencing used peripheral blood mononuclear cells (PBMCs), collected when the disease was refractory, from a patient treated with antithyroid drugs. The receptor set was obtained from a female donor with Graves disease.

The V gene is TRBV20-1, the J gene TRBJ2-1; 10 bases are a match to TRBD2. Germline lookup yields CDR1 DFQATT and CDR2 SNEGSKA (reference sequence). The CDR3 has 16 amino acids. V gave up 1 base and J gave up 7 bases; unmatched junction bases: 10. CDR3 residues: CSARGFSSGSLNEQFF. DNA of the CDR3: TGCAGTGCTAGAGGTTTTTCTAGCGGGAGTTTGAATGAGCAGTTCTTC.

This clonotype came up a few times. The rearrangement uses TRBV19 and TRBJ1-2; 9 nucleotides match TRBD1. The CDR3 is 15 amino acids. V lost 5 bases and J lost 5; bases outside the gene matches: 9. Germline lookup yields CDR1 LNHDA and CDR2 SQIVND (reference sequence). In DNA form, the CDR3 reads TGTGCCAGTAGTCAACCACCGGGACAGGGATATGGCTACACCTTC. Its protein product is CASSQPPGQGYGYTF. Filled out from reference TRBV19 and TRBJ1-2, the complete variable domain reads DGGITQSPKYLFRKEGQNVTLSCEQNLNHDAMYWYRQDPGQGLRLIYYSQIVNDFQKGDIAEGYSVSREKKESFPLTVTSAQKNPTAFYLCASSQPPGQGYGYTFGSGTRLTVV.

Comments on this clonotype: The junction departs from the called germline gene at one end, perhaps through a read error. This chain joins TRBV5-1 and TRBJ2-5; 9 bases align to TRBD1. The length of the CDR3 is 14 residues. CDR1 and CDR2 (germline): SGHRS, YFSETQ. The CDR3 sequence: CASTEPGQGLSQYF. As DNA, the CDR3 is TGCGCCAGCACAGAACCGGGACAGGGACTATCCCAATACTTC.